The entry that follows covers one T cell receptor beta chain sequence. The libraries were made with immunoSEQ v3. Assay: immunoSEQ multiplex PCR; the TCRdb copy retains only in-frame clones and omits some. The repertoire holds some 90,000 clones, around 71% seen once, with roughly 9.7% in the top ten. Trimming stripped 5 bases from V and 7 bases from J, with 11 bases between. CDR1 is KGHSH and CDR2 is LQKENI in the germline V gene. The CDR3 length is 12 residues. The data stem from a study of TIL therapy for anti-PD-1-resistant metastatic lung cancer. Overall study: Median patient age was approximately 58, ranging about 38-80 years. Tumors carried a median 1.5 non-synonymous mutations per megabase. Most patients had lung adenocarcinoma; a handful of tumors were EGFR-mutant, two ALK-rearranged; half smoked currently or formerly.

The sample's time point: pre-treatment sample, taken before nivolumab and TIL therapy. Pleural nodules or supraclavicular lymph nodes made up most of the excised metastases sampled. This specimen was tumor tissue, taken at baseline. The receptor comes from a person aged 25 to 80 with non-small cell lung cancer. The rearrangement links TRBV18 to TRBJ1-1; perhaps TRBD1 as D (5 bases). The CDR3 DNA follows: TGTGCCAGCTCAGCAGACAGCCTTGAAGCTTTCTTT. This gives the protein CASSADSLEAFF.